These 30 T cell receptor beta chains were sequenced from one sample in a study of cytomegalovirus exposure and HLA in healthy donors. This PCR relied on a set of 60 Vbeta primers and 13 Jbeta primers. The repertoire was sequenced with immunoSEQ multiplex PCR; TCRdb's copy has only in-frame clones and lacks some. This sample has some 140,000 clones, with 75% to 90% found just once. The sample was PBMCs. The receptors were sampled from a woman aged 30 to 39 in good health and CMV-seropositive.

V and J are TRBV7-2 and TRBJ1-2; tentative D call: TRBD1 (6 bases). This CDR3 region has 16 residues. The ends were cut back, 0 bases at V and 3 bases at J, with 14 bases in the middle. CDR1 is SGHTA, CDR2 FQGNSA, per germline. CDR3 sequence reads: CASSLAYTGIDYGYTF. In DNA, the CDR3 is TGTGCCAGCAGCTTAGCCTACACAGGGATAGACTATGGCTACACCTTC.

The V gene is TRBV6-1, the J gene TRBJ2-3; D is possibly TRBD2 (7 bases). The V gene lost 6 bases and the J gene lost 5 bases, with 18 bases spanning the gap. The germline gives CDR1 MNHNS, CDR2 SASEGT. The CDR3 spans 15 residues. The DNA for the CDR3 is TGTGCCAGCAGGGAGGGGGGGCTAGCATTAGATACGCAGTATTTT. Protein sequence: CASREGGLALDTQYF.

The chain employs TRBV28 and TRBJ1-6, with a possible D match to TRBD1 (6 bases). The V end lost 3 bases, the J end lost 0 bases, and 9 bases lay between the germline ends. The CDR3 spans 16 residues. Germline V gene lookup returns CDR1 MDHEN and CDR2 SYDVKM. CDR3 amino acids: CASSLRGGSYNSPLHF. CDR3 in DNA: TGTGCCAGCAGTTTGAGAGGGGGCTCCTATAATTCACCCCTCCACTTT.

This clone occurred once. This chain joins TRBV6-1 and TRBJ1-2; D is unclear. This CDR3 has 15 amino acids. The germline CDR1 and CDR2 sequences are MNHNS and SASEGT. V was pared by 7 bases and J by 0 bases, with 15 bases between. CDR3 in amino acids: CASTLRVSANYGYTF. The CDR3 DNA is TGTGCCAGCACTCTACGGGTCTCTGCTAACTATGGCTACACCTTC.

V and J are TRBV28 and TRBJ1-1; 8 nucleotides line up with TRBD1. Looked up from germline, CDR1 is MDHEN and CDR2 is SYDVKM. The CDR3 extends over 15 amino acids. After removal of 6 bases from V and 4 bases from J, the junction contained 10 bases not matched to a gene. The CDR3 sequence is CASRPLTGVGTEAFF. The CDR3 nucleotides read TGTGCCAGCAGACCGCTGACAGGGGTGGGCACTGAAGCTTTCTTT.

The J gene is TRBJ2-5, the V gene TRBV29-1; TRBD2 matches 9 bases. V gave up 1 base and J gave up 4 bases; unmatched junction bases: 7. This CDR3 contains 15 residues. Germline V gives CDR1 SQVTM, CDR2 ANQGSEA. The CDR3 DNA reads as TGCAGCGTTGAAGGTAGCGGGGGACGACGAGAGACCCAGTACTTC. As protein: CSVEGSGGRRETQYF.

The rearrangement links TRBV28 to TRBJ1-5; D might be TRBD1 (6 bases). The CDR3 covers 15 residues. The germline V gene has CDR1 MDHEN and CDR2 SYDVKM. Trimming left V 6 bases short and J 2 bases short, with 14 bases between. The DNA of the CDR3 is TGTGCCAGCAGGCACAGGGCGGTTGGCAATCAGCCCCAGCATTTT. This encodes CASRHRAVGNQPQHF. The complete variable domain, with remaining parts taken from reference TRBV28 and TRBJ1-5, reads DVKVTQSSRYLVKRTGEKVFLECVQDMDHENMFWYRQDPGLGLRLIYFSYDVKMKEKGDIPEGYSVSREKKERFSLILESASTNQTSMYLCASRHRAVGNQPQHFGDGTRLSIL.

The chain links TRBV13 to TRBJ2-5; 8 bases match TRBD1. The germline CDR1 and CDR2 sequences are PRHDT and FYEKMQ (reference sequence). This CDR3 is built from 16 residues. Trimming cost V 5 bases and J 2 bases; bases outside gene matches: 10. The CDR3 DNA follows: TGTGCCAGCAGCCCCGCCAGGGGGCGGGAACAAGAGACCCAGTACTTC. Amino acids: CASSPARGREQETQYF. Complete variable domain (other parts from reference TRBV13 and TRBJ2-5): AAGVIQSPRHLIKEKRETATLKCYPIPRHDTVYWYQQGPGQDPQFLISFYEKMQSDKGSIPDRFSAQQFSDYHSELNMSSLELGDSALYFCASSPARGREQETQYFGPGTRLLVL.

The J gene is TRBJ1-1, the V gene TRBV5-1, with D possibly matching TRBD1 (5 bases). The germline V gene encodes CDR1 SGHRS and CDR2 YFSETQ. Trimming pared 4 bases from V and 0 bases from J, leaving 13 bases between. This CDR3 is 15 amino acids long. The CDR3 region has the DNA TGCGCCAGCAGCGACCGGGGGGGAGTGAACACTGAAGCTTTCTTT. It codes for CASSDRGGVNTEAFF.

This chain uses TRBV27 with TRBJ1-1; D remains unclear. Trimming shortened V by 3 bases and J by 4 bases, and 12 bases separated the two germline ends. CDR3 length: 14 amino acids. CDR1 and CDR2 (germline): MNHEY, SMNVEV (reference sequence). CDR3 protein: CASSFGDGSTEAFF. The CDR3 nucleotides are TGTGCCAGCAGTTTTGGTGACGGGAGCACTGAAGCTTTCTTT.

In this sample, this clone turned up once. The V and J genes are TRBV29-1 and TRBJ2-3, with 9 nucleotides matching TRBD2. Trimming at V came to 7 bases and at J to 4 bases, leaving 12 bases not matched to a gene. Germline V gene data show CDR1 as SQVTM and CDR2 as ANQGSEA. CDR3 size: 15 residues. Here the CDR3 reads CSARRALAGPDTQYF. The CDR3 nucleotides are TGCAGCGCCCGAAGGGCCCTAGCGGGGCCAGATACGCAGTATTTT.

In nucleotides, the CDR3 is TGTGCCAGCAGCCGCCGGGACAGGGAAACACCCCTCCACTTT. As protein: CASSRRDRETPLHF. V is TRBV5-4 and J is TRBJ1-6; 9 bases agree with TRBD1. Unmatched junction bases numbered 7, after V lost 4 bases and J lost 11 bases. CDR3 length: 14 amino acids. CDR1 SGHNT and CDR2 YYREEE come from the germline V gene (reference sequence).

The gene calls are TRBV28 and TRBJ1-1; TRBD1 matches 8 bases. The CDR3 extends over 14 amino acids. V was pared by 1 base and J by 6 bases, with 4 bases of the junction left unmatched. Germline CDR1 is MDHEN and CDR2 is SYDVKM. The CDR3 is CASSLLQGVAEAFF. In DNA form, the CDR3 reads TGTGCCAGCAGTTTATTACAGGGGGTGGCTGAAGCTTTCTTT.

V and J are TRBV4-1 and TRBJ2-1, with 13 nucleotides matching TRBD2. The CDR3 consists of 16 residues. The germline V gene has CDR1 MGHRA and CDR2 YSYEKL. The trim removed 4 bases at V and 6 bases at J, leaving 6 bases unmatched. CDR3 amino acids: CASSPRTSGSGNEQFF. Written as DNA, the CDR3 is TGCGCCAGCAGCCCCCGGACTAGCGGGAGTGGCAATGAGCAGTTCTTC.

V is TRBV28 and J is TRBJ1-5; 7 bases align to TRBD1. V lost 5 bases and J lost 7; bases outside the gene matches: 14. This CDR3 contains 16 residues. Germline-derived CDR1 and CDR2 are MDHEN and SYDVKM. In DNA form, the CDR3 reads TGTGCCAGCAGTCCCACCAGGGGGGCTACCCACCAGCCCCAGCATTTT. This gives the protein CASSPTRGATHQPQHF.

The V and J genes are TRBV6-5 and TRBJ1-5; TRBD1 might be the D (5 bases). This CDR3 has 14 residues. CDR1 and CDR2 (germline): MNHEY, SVGAGI. V lost 8 bases to trimming and J lost 0 bases, with 11 bases between them. The DNA for the CDR3 is TGTGCCAGCGGGGCGGGGGGTAGCAATCAGCCCCAGCATTTT. This codes for CASGAGGSNQPQHF.

A note on this clone: This sample includes further DNA sequences coding for the same CDR3. The chain uses TRBV5-6 and TRBJ1-1; D not certain. The CDR3 has 15 amino acids. With 0 bases removed from V and 4 bases from J, the gap between germline ends came to 13 bases. The germline gives CDR1 SGHDT, CDR2 YYEEEE. CDR3: CASSLVAGPGTEAFF. The CDR3 DNA reads TGTGCCAGCAGCTTGGTGGCAGGCCCTGGCACTGAAGCTTTCTTT.

The chain combines TRBV7-6 with TRBJ1-2; D remains ambiguous. Germline CDR1 is SGHVS and CDR2 is FNYEAQ. V was clipped by 1 base and J by 4 bases, with 7 bases between them. The CDR3 totals 13 residues. The CDR3 bases are TGTGCCAGCAGCTTAGGCGGCAGCTATGGCTACACCTTC. It encodes CASSLGGSYGYTF.

The CDR3 sequence: CASSAERNYGYTF. The CDR3 DNA sequence: TGTGCCAGCAGTGCGGAGCGAAACTATGGCTACACCTTC. V and J are TRBV2 and TRBJ1-2, with unresolved D. In germline, CDR1 is SNHLY, CDR2 FYNNEI. The V and J ends lost 4 bases and 2 bases respectively, with 8 bases between them. The CDR3 spans 13 residues.

A note on this clone: Other nucleotide sequences from this sample produce the same CDR3. The chain recombines TRBV5-4 with TRBJ1-1, with a weak D call TRBD1 (5 bases). Germline CDR1 SGHNT, CDR2 YYREEE (reference sequence). Trimming took off 5 bases at V and 2 bases at J, with 10 bases between the two ends. The CDR3 extends over 13 amino acids. The CDR3: CASSYDRNTEAFF. The CDR3 nucleotides are TGTGCCAGCAGTTATGACAGAAACACTGAAGCTTTCTTT.

This clone has more than one count but fewer than ten. This chain uses TRBV5-1 with TRBJ2-2; 7 positions match TRBD2. CDR1 is SGHRS, CDR2 YFSETQ, per germline. This CDR3 is built from 16 residues. J was trimmed by 1 base and V by 0 bases; bases with no gene match: 3. CDR3 protein: CASSLAGLVNTGELFF. The CDR3 nucleotides are TGCGCCAGCAGCTTGGCCGGACTAGTGAACACCGGGGAGCTGTTTTTT.

The chain is built from TRBV6-1 and TRBJ1-2, with TRBD1 identical over 7 bases. CDR3 size: 13 residues. V shed 4 bases and J 4 bases; nucleotides not matched to a gene: 3. In germline, CDR1 is MNHNS, CDR2 SASEGT. The CDR3: CASSGGQAYGYTF. CDR3 DNA: TGTGCCAGCAGTGGTGGACAGGCCTATGGCTACACCTTC.

Comments on this clone: Compared with germline, one end of the junction differs, possibly owing to a read error. This rearrangement joins TRBV11-2 to TRBJ2-7; D remains unclear. CDR3 length equals 16 residues. Germline CDR1 is SGHAT and CDR2 is FQNNGV. CDR3 sequence: CASRRYSAAYSFEQYF. The CDR3 DNA sequence: TGTGCCAGCAGAAGATACAGTGCTGCCTACTCCTTCGAGCAGTACTTC.

The V and J genes are TRBV5-6 and TRBJ1-2, with unresolved D. The germline CDR1 and CDR2 sequences are SGHDT and YYEEEE. V was pared by 6 bases and J by 4 bases, with 19 bases between. The CDR3 is 15 amino acids. The CDR3 loop reads CASTPLGPAGYGYTF. CDR3 DNA: TGTGCCAGCACCCCTTTGGGCCCAGCGGGCTATGGCTACACCTTC.

The V and J genes are TRBV29-1 and TRBJ1-2, with D possibly being TRBD1 (5 bases). Germline V CDR1 and CDR2: SQVTM, ANQGSEA. CDR3 size: 11 residues. V lost 6 bases, J lost 9 bases, and 14 bases lay in between. The CDR3 bases are TGCAGCGTGTCGGGGCGGGGAAGCTACACCTTC. Encoded protein: CSVSGRGSYTF.

The genes are TRBV5-6 and TRBJ1-1; D uncertain. V lost 4 bases to trimming and J lost 0 bases, with 7 bases between them. The CDR3 spans 13 residues. Germline CDR1 SGHDT, CDR2 YYEEEE. The CDR3: CASSTGLNTEAFF. Written as DNA, the CDR3 is TGTGCCAGCAGCACGGGGTTGAACACTGAAGCTTTCTTT. Variable domain in full (rest from reference TRBV5-6 and TRBJ1-1): DAGVTQSPTHLIKTRGQQVTLRCSPKSGHDTVSWYQQALGQGPQFIFQYYEEEERQRGNFPDRFSGHQFPNYSSELNVNALLLGDSALYLCASSTGLNTEAFFGQGTRLTVV.

This chain joins TRBV2 and TRBJ2-7; 7 bases line up with TRBD1. The J segment lost 4 bases and the V segment lost 6 bases, leaving 0 bases of the junction unmatched. The germline CDR1 and CDR2 sequences are SNHLY and FYNNEI. This CDR3 is 11 amino acids long. CDR3 in amino acids: CASRQGYEQYF. CDR3 DNA sequence: TGTGCCAGCAGACAGGGGTACGAGCAGTACTTC.

The chain combines TRBV4-1 with TRBJ2-7, with TRBD2 matching 7 bases. V shed 0 bases, J shed 7 bases, and the junction held 3 bases outside the gene matches. The CDR3 spans 13 residues. Germline CDR1 MGHRA, CDR2 YSYEKL. The CDR3 sequence is CASSQERAGEQYF. The CDR3 DNA sequence: TGCGCCAGCAGCCAAGAAAGAGCGGGGGAGCAGTACTTC.

The rearrangement links TRBV28 to TRBJ1-2; weak D call: TRBD1 (5 bases). The CDR3 runs to 11 residues. The V and J ends lost 2 bases and 7 bases respectively, with 5 bases between them. From germline, CDR1 is MDHEN and CDR2 SYDVKM. The CDR3 is CASSLRGGYTF. CDR3 nucleotide sequence: TGTGCCAGCAGTTTAAGGGGTGGCTACACCTTC.

The gene calls are TRBV6-5 and TRBJ2-2, with D tentatively TRBD2 (5 bases). Germline CDR1 and CDR2: MNHEY and SVGAGI. The CDR3 has 13 amino acids. V shed 6 bases and J shed 8 bases, with 13 bases lying between them. The CDR3 region has the DNA TGTGCCAGCAGCCTCCGGGGTCTGGGGGAGCTGTTTTTT. Its translation: CASSLRGLGELFF.